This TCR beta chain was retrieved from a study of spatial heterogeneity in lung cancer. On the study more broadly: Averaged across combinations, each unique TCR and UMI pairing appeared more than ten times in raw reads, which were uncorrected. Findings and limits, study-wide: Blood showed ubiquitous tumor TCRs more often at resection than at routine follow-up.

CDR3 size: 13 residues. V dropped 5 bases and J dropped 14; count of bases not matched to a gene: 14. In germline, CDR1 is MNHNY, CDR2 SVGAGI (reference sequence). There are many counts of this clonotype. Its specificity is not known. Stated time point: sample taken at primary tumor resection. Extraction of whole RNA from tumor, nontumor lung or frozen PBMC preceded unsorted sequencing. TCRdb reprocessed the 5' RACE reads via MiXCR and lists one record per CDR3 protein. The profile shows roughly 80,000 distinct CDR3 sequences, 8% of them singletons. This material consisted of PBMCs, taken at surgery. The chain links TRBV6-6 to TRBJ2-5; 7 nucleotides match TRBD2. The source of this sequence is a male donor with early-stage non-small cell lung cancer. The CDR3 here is CASSTLASGEKYF. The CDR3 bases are TGTGCCAGCAGTACCCTGGCTAGCGGAGAGAAATACTTC.